These 3 T cell receptor beta chains originate from one sample sequenced in a study of response to subunit inactivated influenza vaccine. TCRdb recomputed calls from the RT-PCR reads with MiXCR, one row per CDR3 protein. The profile shows hundreds of thousands of distinct CDR3 sequences, approximately 14% of them singletons. Here the sequenced sample was PBMCs from blood, taken about 11 days after vaccination. The receptor set was obtained from a man aged 50-60 years who received an inactivated influenza vaccine.

This clonotype was recorded a few times. This chain uses TRBV12-3 or TRBV12-4 with TRBJ2-3, with TRBD2 matching 9 bases. Unmatched junction bases numbered 10, after V lost 3 bases and J lost 6 bases. The CDR3 consists of 16 residues. CDR3 DNA: TGTGCCAGCAGTTTCGGGACTAGCAGGGGACGGGATACGCAGTATTTT. The encoded protein is CASSFGTSRGRDTQYF.

This clonotype appeared a few times. V is TRBV20-1 and J is TRBJ2-7, with 8 bases matching TRBD2. Germline V gives CDR1 DFQATT, CDR2 SNEGSKA (reference sequence). J lost 6 bases, V lost 6 bases, and 16 bases had no gene match. The CDR3 totals 15 residues. Here the CDR3 DNA reads TGCAGTGCAAACCCCCTCAAAGCGGGGGACCCCGAGCAGTACTTC. Its translation is CSANPLKAGDPEQYF.

This clonotype was detected ten times or more. The J gene is TRBJ2-2, the V gene TRBV5-1; 9 positions match TRBD2. The trim removed 2 bases at V and 5 bases at J, leaving 13 bases unmatched. CDR3 size: 18 residues. CDR1 and CDR2 (germline): SGHRS, YFSETQ. The CDR3 loop is CASSFERGASLRTGELFF. CDR3 sequence (DNA): TGCGCCAGCAGCTTCGAGCGGGGGGCCTCCTTGCGTACCGGGGAGCTGTTTTTT.